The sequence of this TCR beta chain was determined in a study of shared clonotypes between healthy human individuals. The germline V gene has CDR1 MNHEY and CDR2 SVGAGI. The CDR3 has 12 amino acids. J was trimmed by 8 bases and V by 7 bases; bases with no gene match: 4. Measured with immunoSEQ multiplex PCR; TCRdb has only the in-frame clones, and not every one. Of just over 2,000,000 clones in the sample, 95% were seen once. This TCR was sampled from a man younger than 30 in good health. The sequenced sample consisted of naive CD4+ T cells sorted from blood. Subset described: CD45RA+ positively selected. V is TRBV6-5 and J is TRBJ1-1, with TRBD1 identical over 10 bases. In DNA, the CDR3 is TGTGCCAGCACCAGGGACAGGGGAGAAGCTTTCTTT. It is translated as CASTRDRGEAFF.